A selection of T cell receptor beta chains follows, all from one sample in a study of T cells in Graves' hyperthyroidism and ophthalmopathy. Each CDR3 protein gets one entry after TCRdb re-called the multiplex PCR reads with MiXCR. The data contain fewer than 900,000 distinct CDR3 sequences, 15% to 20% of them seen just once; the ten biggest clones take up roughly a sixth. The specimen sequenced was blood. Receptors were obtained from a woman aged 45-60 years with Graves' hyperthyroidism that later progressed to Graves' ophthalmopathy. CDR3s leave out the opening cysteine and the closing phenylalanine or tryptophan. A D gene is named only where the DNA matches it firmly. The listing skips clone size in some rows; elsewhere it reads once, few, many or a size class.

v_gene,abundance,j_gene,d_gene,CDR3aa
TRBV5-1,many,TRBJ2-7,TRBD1,ASSLVGTGVGEQY
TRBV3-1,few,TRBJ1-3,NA,ASSQEEGLAGNTIY
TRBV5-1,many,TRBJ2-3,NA,ASRARGTSDTQY
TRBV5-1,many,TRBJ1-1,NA,ASSLVFGAGAF
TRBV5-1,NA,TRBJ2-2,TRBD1,ASSQDRPIGELF
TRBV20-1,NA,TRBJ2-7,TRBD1,SAWTGGYEQY
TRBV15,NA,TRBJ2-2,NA,ATSRLGTADAGELF
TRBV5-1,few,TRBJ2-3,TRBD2,ASSSGTSRPDTQY
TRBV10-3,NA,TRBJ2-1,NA,ASRPRDSYNEQF
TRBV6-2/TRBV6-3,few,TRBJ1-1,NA,ASSYPISSGGGTEAF